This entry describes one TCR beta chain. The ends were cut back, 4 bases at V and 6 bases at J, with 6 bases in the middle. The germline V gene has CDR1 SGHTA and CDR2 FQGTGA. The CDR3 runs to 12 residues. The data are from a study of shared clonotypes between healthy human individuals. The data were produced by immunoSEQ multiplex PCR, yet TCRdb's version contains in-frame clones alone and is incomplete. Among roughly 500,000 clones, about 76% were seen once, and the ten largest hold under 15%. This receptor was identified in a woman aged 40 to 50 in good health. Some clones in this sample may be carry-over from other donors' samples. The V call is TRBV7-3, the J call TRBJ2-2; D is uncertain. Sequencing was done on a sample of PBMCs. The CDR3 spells CASSSRPGELFF. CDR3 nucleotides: TGTGCCAGCAGCTCCAGGCCCGGGGAGCTGTTTTTT. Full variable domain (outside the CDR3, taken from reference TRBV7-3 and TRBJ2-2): GAGVSQTPSNKVTEKGKYVELRCDPISGHTALYWYRQSLGQGPEFLIYFQGTGAADDSGLPNDRFFAVRPEGSVSTLKIQRTERGDSAVYLCASSSRPGELFFGEGSRLTVL.